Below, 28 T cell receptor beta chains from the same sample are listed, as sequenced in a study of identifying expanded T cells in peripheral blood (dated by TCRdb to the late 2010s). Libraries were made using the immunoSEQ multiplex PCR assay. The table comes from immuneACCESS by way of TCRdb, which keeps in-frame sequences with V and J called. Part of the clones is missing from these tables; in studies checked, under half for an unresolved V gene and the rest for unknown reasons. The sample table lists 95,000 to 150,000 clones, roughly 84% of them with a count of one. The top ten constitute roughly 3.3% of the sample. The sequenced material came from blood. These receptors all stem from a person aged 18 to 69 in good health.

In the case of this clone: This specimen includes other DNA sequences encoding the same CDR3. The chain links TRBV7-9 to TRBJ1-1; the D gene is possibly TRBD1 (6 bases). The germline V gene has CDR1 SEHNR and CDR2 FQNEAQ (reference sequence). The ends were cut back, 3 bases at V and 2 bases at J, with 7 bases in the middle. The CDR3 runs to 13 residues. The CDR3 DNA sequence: TGTGCCAGCAGCTTGACAGGTAACACTGAAGCTTTCTTT. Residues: CASSLTGNTEAFF.

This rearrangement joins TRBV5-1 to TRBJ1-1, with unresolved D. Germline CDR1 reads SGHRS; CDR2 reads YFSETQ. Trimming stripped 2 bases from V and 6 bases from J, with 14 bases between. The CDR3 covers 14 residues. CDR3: CASSLEGRWAEAFF. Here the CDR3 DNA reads TGCGCCAGCAGCTTAGAAGGGAGGTGGGCTGAAGCTTTCTTT.

In nucleotides, the CDR3 is TGTGCCAGCAGCTTGGGTTATCCGGAGAGAGACTATGGCTACACCTTC. Translation: CASSLGYPERDYGYTF. The rearrangement links TRBV5-4 to TRBJ1-2, with no clear D. The germline V gene encodes CDR1 SGHNT and CDR2 YYREEE (reference sequence). The CDR3 has 16 amino acids. The V end was cut by 0 bases, the J end by 3 bases, with 15 bases between.

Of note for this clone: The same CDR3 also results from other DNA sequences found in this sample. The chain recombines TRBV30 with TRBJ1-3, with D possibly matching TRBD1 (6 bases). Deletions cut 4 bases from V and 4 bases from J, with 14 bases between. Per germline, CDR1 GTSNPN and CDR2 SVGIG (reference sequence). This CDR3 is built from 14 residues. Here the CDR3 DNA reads TGTGCCTGGACCAGGGGCAACCAGGGAAACACCATATATTTT. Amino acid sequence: CAWTRGNQGNTIYF.

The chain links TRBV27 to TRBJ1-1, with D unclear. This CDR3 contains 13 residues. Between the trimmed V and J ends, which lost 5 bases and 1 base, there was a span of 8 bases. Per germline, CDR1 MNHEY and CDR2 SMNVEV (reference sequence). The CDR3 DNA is TGTGCCAGCAGTGAACAGAAGAACACTGAAGCTTTCTTT. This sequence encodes CASSEQKNTEAFF.

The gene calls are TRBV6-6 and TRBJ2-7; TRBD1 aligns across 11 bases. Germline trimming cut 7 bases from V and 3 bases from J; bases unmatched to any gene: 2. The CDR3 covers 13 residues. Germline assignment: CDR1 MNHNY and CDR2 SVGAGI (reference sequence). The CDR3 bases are TGTGCCAGCATTGGGACAGGGGGCTACGAGCAGTACTTC. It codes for CASIGTGGYEQYF.

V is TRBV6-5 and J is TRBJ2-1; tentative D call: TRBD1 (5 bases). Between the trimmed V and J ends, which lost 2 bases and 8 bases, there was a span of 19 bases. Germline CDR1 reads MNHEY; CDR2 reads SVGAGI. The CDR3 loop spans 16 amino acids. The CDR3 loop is CASSYSVGVISHEQFF. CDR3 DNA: TGTGCCAGCAGTTACAGTGTAGGGGTTATCTCCCATGAGCAGTTCTTC.

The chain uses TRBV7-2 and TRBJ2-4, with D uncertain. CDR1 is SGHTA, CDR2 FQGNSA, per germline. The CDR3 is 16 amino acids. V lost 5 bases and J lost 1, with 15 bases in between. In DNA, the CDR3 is TGTGCCAGCAGCCAAGGGTCAGCTCTTGCCAAAAACATTCAGTACTTC. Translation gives CASSQGSALAKNIQYF.

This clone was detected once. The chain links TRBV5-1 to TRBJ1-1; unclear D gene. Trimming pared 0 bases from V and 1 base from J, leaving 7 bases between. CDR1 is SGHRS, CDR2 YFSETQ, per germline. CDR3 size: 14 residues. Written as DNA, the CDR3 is TGCGCCAGCAGCTTGGCCCCGCCGAACACTGAAGCTTTCTTT. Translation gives CASSLAPPNTEAFF.

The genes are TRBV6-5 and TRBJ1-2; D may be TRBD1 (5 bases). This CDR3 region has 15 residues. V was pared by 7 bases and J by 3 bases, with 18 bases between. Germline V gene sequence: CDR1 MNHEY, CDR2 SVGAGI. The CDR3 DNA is TGTGCCAGCACCCCACTTGAGGGGAGCTACTATGGCTACACCTTC. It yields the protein CASTPLEGSYYGYTF.

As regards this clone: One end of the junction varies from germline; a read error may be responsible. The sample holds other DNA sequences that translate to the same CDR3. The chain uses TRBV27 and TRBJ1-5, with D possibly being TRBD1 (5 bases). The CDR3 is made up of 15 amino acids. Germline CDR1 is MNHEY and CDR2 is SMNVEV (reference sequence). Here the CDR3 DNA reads TGCGCCAGCAGTCCCCGGACATACAGCAATCAGCCCCAGCATTTT. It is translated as CASSPRTYSNQPQHF.

CDR3 residues: CASSQRTSGEETQYF. Here the CDR3 DNA reads TGTGCCAGCAGCCAACGGACTAGCGGGGAAGAGACCCAGTACTTC. The chain links TRBV5-8 to TRBJ2-5, with 12 bases that match TRBD2. Germline assignment: CDR1 SGHTS and CDR2 YDEGEE. The V segment lost 4 bases and the J segment 3 bases; nucleotides outside the gene matches: 4. This CDR3 has 15 residues. Filled out from reference TRBV5-8 and TRBJ2-5, the complete variable domain reads EAGVTQSPTHLIKTRGQQATLRCSPISGHTSVYWYQQALGLGLQFLLWYDEGEERNRGNFPPRFSGRQFPNYSSELNVNALELEDSALYLCASSQRTSGEETQYFGPGTRLLVL.

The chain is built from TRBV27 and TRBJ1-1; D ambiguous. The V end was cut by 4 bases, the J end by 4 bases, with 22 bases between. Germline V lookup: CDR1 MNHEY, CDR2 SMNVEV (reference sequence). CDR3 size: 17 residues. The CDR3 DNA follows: TGTGCCAGCAGTTCGGCCCCCGGGCCCCCCGGGCGCACTGAAGCTTTCTTT. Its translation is CASSSAPGPPGRTEAFF.

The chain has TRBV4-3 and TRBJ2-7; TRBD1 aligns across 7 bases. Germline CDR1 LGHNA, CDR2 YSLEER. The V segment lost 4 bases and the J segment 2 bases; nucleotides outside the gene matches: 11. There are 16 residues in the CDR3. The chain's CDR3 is CASSLGDRENPYEQYF. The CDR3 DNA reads TGCGCCAGCAGCCTTGGAGACAGGGAGAATCCCTACGAGCAGTACTTC.

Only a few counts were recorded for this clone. The CDR3 coding sequence is TGTGCCAGCAGCCCCATTATTTCCTACGAGCAGTACTTC. The encoded protein is CASSPIISYEQYF. V and J are TRBV7-6 and TRBJ2-7; no firm D call. The V gene lost 5 bases and the J gene lost 1 base, with 9 bases spanning the gap. CDR1 SGHVS and CDR2 FNYEAQ come from the germline V gene. The CDR3 runs 13 residues.

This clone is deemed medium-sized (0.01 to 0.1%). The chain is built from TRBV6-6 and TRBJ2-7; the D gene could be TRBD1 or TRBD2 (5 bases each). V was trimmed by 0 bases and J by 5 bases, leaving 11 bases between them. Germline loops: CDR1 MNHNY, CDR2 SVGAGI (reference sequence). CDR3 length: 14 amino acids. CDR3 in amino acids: CASSYSQGAHEQYF. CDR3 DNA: TGTGCCAGCAGTTACTCCCAGGGAGCCCACGAGCAGTACTTC.

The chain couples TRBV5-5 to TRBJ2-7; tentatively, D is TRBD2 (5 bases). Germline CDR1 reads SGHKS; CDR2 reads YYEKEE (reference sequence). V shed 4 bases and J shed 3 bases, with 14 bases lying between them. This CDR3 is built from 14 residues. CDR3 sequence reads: CASSGSAGSYEQYF. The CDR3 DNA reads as TGTGCCAGCAGCGGAAGTGCGGGTAGCTACGAGCAGTACTTC.

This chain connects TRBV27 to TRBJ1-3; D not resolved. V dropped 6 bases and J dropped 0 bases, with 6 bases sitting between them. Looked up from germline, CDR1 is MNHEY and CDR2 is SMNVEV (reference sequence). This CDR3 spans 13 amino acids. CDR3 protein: CASSHNSGNTIYF. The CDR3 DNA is TGTGCCAGCAGCCACAACTCTGGAAACACCATATATTTT.

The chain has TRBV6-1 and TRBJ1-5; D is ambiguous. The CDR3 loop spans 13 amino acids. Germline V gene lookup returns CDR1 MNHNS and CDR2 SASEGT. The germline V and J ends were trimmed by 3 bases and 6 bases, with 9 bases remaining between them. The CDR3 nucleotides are TGTGCCAGCAGTGACGATCACGTTCAGCCCCAGCATTTT. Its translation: CASSDDHVQPQHF.

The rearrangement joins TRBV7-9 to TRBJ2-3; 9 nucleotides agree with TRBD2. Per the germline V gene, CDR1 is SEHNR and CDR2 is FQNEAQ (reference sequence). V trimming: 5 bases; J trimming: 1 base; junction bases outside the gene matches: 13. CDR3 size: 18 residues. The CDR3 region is CASSGVRRAGGRTDTQYF. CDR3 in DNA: TGTGCCAGCAGCGGGGTTCGGCGAGCGGGGGGCCGCACAGATACGCAGTATTTT.

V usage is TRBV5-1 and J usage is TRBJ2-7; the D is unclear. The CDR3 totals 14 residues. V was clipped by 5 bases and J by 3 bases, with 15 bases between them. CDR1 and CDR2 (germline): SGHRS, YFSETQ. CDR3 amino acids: CASSVTGFGYEQYF. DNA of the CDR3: TGCGCCAGCAGTGTGACCGGCTTCGGCTACGAGCAGTACTTC. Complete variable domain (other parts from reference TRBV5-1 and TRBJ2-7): KAGVTQTPRYLIKTRGQQVTLSCSPISGHRSVSWYQQTPGQGLQFLFEYFSETQRNKGNFPGRFSGRQFSNSRSEMNVSTLELGDSALYLCASSVTGFGYEQYFGPGTRLTVT.

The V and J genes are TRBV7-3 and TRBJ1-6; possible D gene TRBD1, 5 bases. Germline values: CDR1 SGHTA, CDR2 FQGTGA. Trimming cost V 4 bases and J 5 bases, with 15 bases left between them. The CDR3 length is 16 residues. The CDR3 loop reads CASSYAGGPNNSPLHF. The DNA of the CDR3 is TGTGCCAGCAGCTACGCCGGGGGACCCAATAATTCACCCCTCCACTTT. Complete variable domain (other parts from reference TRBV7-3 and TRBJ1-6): GAGVSQTPSNKVTEKGKYVELRCDPISGHTALYWYRQSLGQGPEFLIYFQGTGAADDSGLPNDRFFAVRPEGSVSTLKIQRTERGDSAVYLCASSYAGGPNNSPLHFGNGTRLTVT.

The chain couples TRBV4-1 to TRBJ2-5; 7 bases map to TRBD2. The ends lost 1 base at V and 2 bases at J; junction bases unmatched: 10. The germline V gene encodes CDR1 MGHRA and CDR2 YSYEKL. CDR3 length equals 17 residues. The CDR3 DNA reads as TGCGCCAGCAGCCAAGGTCATGATCCGGGAGGACAAGAGACCCAGTACTTC. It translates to CASSQGHDPGGQETQYF.

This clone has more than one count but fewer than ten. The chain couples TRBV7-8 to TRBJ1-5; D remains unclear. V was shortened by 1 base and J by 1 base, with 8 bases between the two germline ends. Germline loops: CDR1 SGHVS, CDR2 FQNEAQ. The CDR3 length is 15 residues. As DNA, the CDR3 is TGTGCCAGCAGCTTAGATCAGTCGAGCAATCAGCCCCAGCATTTT. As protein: CASSLDQSSNQPQHF. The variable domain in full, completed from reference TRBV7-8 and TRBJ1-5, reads GAGVSQSPRYKVAKRGQDVALRCDPISGHVSLFWYQQALGQGPEFLTYFQNEAQLDKSGLPSDRFFAERPEGSVSTLKIQRTQQEDSAVYLCASSLDQSSNQPQHFGDGTRLSIL.

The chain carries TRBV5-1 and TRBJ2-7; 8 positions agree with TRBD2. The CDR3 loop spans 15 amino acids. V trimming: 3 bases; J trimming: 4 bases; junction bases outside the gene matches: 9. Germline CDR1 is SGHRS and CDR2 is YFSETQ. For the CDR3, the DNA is TGCGCCAGCAGCTACTTCGGGGGGGCGGTATACGAGCAGTACTTC. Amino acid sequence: CASSYFGGAVYEQYF.

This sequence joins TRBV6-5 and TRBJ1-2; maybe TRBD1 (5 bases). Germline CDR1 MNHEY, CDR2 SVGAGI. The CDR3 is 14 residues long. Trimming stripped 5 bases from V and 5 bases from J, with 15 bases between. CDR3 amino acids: CASSKGRGVYGYTF. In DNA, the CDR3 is TGTGCCAGCAGTAAGGGAAGGGGAGTGTATGGCTACACCTTC.

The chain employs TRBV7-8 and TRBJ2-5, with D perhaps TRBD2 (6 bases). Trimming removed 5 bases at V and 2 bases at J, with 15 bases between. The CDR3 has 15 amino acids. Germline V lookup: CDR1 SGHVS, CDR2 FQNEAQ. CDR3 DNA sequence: TGTGCCAGCAGCACGGGACTCAACGTACAAGAGACCCAGTACTTC. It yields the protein CASSTGLNVQETQYF.

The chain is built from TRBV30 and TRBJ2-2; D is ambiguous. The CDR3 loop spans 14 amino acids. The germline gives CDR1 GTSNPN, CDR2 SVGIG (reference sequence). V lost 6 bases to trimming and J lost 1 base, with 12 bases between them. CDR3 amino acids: CACLTSGNTGELFF. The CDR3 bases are TGTGCCTGTCTAACTTCGGGGAACACCGGGGAGCTGTTTTTT.